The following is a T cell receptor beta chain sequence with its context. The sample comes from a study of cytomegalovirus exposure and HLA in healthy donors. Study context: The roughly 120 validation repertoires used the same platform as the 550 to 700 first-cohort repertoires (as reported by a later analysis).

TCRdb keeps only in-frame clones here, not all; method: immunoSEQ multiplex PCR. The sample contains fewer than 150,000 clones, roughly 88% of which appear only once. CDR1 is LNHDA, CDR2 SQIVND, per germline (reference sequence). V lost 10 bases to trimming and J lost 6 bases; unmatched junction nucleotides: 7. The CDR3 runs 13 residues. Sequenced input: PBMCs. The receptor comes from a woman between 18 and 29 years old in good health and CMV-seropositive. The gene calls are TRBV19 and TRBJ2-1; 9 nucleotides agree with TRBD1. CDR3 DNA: TGTGCCACCCGAATGACAGGGGGCAATGAGCAGTTCTTC. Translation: CATRMTGGNEQFF.